These 32 T cell receptor beta chains came from one sample sequenced in a study of shared clonotypes between healthy human individuals. TCRdb keeps only in-frame clones here, not all; method: immunoSEQ multiplex PCR. The sample lists around 450,000 clones; roughly 77% were seen once. What was sequenced was PBMCs. The receptors shown here come from a woman in her thirties or forties in good health. Some clones in this sample may be carry-over from other donors' samples.

The V call is TRBV7-3, the J call TRBJ2-7, with 11 bases that match TRBD2. The V gene end was trimmed by 5 bases and the J gene end by 2 bases; junction bases not matched to a gene: 5. Germline V gives CDR1 SGHTA, CDR2 FQGTGA. This CDR3 is built from 15 residues. The CDR3 loop is CASSSSGRGPYEQYF. The CDR3 nucleotides read TGTGCCAGCAGCAGTAGCGGGAGGGGGCCCTACGAGCAGTACTTC.

The J gene is TRBJ2-3, the V gene TRBV27; 9 bases align to TRBD1. The CDR3 contains 15 residues. With 2 bases clipped from V and 3 bases from J, the junction kept 3 bases outside the gene matches. Germline V lookup: CDR1 MNHEY, CDR2 SMNVEV (reference sequence). CDR3 loop: CASSLGTGSTDTQYF. CDR3 nucleotide sequence: TGTGCCAGCAGTTTAGGGACAGGGTCTACAGATACGCAGTATTTT.

The chain employs TRBV9 and TRBJ2-1; TRBD2 agrees at 7 bases. There are 14 residues in the CDR3. Germline CDR1 reads SGDLS; CDR2 reads YYNGEE. V dropped 4 bases and J dropped 8; count of bases not matched to a gene: 9. The CDR3 spells CASSPQIGRYEQFF. The CDR3 nucleotides read TGTGCCAGCAGCCCCCAGATCGGGAGGTATGAGCAGTTCTTC.

This rearrangement joins TRBV29-1 to TRBJ1-5; D ambiguous. The germline CDR1 and CDR2 sequences are SQVTM and ANQGSEA. The CDR3 totals 13 residues. Trimming shortened V by 4 bases and J by 1 base, and 8 bases separated the two germline ends. CDR3 DNA sequence: TGCAGCGTTGGGTCCATAAGCAATCAGCCCCAGCATTTT. This translates into CSVGSISNQPQHF. The whole variable domain, filled in from reference TRBV29-1 and TRBJ1-5, reads SAVISQKPSRDICQRGTSLTIQCQVDSQVTMMFWYRQQPGQSLTLIATANQGSEATYESGFVIDKFPISRPNLTFSTLTVSNMSPEDSSIYLCSVGSISNQPQHFGDGTRLSIL.

The V gene is TRBV7-9, the J gene TRBJ2-1; perhaps TRBD2 as D (6 bases). Trimming took 4 bases from V and 0 from J, leaving 13 bases between them. CDR3 length equals 16 residues. Per germline, CDR1 SEHNR and CDR2 FQNEAQ (reference sequence). CDR3 nucleotides: TGTGCCAGCAGCTCTCTTAGCGGAAGCTCCTACAATGAGCAGTTCTTC. It encodes CASSSLSGSSYNEQFF. The entire variable domain, with the rest obtained from reference TRBV7-9 and TRBJ2-1, is as follows: DTGVSQNPRHKITKRGQNVTFRCDPISEHNRLYWYRQTLGQGPEFLTYFQNEAQLEKSRLLSDRFSAERPKGSFSTLEIQRTEQGDSAMYLCASSSLSGSSYNEQFFGPGTRLTVL.

In this sample, this clone turned up many times. The chain uses TRBV4-3 and TRBJ2-7; 7 bases line up with TRBD2. The junction had 5 bases not matched to a gene; V was cut back by 2 bases and J by 1 base. This CDR3 region has 15 residues. The germline CDR1 and CDR2 sequences are LGHNA and YSLEER. For the CDR3, the DNA is TGCGCCAGCAGCCAACAAGCGGGATGGTCCTACGAGCAGTACTTC. It specifies CASSQQAGWSYEQYF.

This rearrangement joins TRBV6-5 to TRBJ1-2; 10 nucleotides align to TRBD1. The CDR3 runs to 12 residues. Per germline, CDR1 MNHEY and CDR2 SVGAGI. J lost 8 bases, V lost 8 bases, and 5 bases had no gene match. The CDR3 DNA follows: TGTGCCAGCCGACAGGGGGCGTGGGGCTACACCTTC. Its protein product is CASRQGAWGYTF.

This clone occurred a few times. The gene calls are TRBV5-6 and TRBJ1-1; 8 bases are a match to TRBD1. J lost 6 bases, V lost 0 bases, and 7 bases had no gene match. From germline, CDR1 is SGHDT and CDR2 YYEEEE. The CDR3 runs 15 residues. CDR3 sequence reads: CASSLVDRDRAEAFF. The CDR3 bases are TGTGCCAGCAGCTTGGTGGACAGGGACCGAGCTGAAGCTTTCTTT.

The chain joins TRBV27 to TRBJ1-4, with a possible D match to TRBD1 (5 bases). The germline V and J ends were trimmed by 4 bases and 4 bases, with 13 bases remaining between them. The CDR3 consists of 15 residues. Germline V gene data show CDR1 as MNHEY and CDR2 as SMNVEV (reference sequence). CDR3 protein: CASSYGGGINEKLFF. CDR3 nucleotide sequence: TGTGCCAGCAGTTATGGGGGTGGGATTAATGAAAAACTGTTTTTT.

V usage is TRBV5-1 and J usage is TRBJ2-5; 8 bases align to TRBD2. V dropped 3 bases and J dropped 5; count of bases not matched to a gene: 9. This CDR3 is built from 15 residues. CDR1 is SGHRS and CDR2 is YFSETQ in the germline V gene. In nucleotides, the CDR3 is TGCGCCAGCAGCTCGGCGGGGGGCGCTGGGGAGACCCAGTACTTC. Amino acids: CASSSAGGAGETQYF.

The CDR3 sequence is CASNPQTNTEAFF. The CDR3 nucleotides read TGTGCCAGCAACCCTCAAACGAACACTGAAGCTTTCTTT. The gene calls are TRBV28 and TRBJ1-1; no clear D gene. Germline V CDR1 and CDR2: MDHEN, SYDVKM. V lost 7 bases to trimming and J lost 1 base, with 10 bases between them. The CDR3 extends over 13 amino acids. Full variable domain (outside the CDR3, taken from reference TRBV28 and TRBJ1-1): DVKVTQSSRYLVKRTGEKVFLECVQDMDHENMFWYRQDPGLGLRLIYFSYDVKMKEKGDIPEGYSVSREKKERFSLILESASTNQTSMYLCASNPQTNTEAFFGQGTRLTVV.

The chain employs TRBV30 and TRBJ1-2; D gene uncertain. V was shortened by 0 bases and J by 3 bases, with 8 bases between the two germline ends. CDR1 and CDR2 (germline): GTSNPN, SVGIG (reference sequence). The CDR3 consists of 13 residues. For the CDR3, the DNA is TGTGCCTGGAGTGTACACACGGACTATGGCTACACCTTC. It specifies CAWSVHTDYGYTF.

J is TRBJ2-1 and V is TRBV6-5; D gene unclear. CDR1 is MNHEY and CDR2 is SVGAGI in the germline V gene. Trimming removed 6 bases at V and 1 base at J, with 7 bases between. This CDR3 has 13 amino acids. CDR3 residues: CASRRGSYNEQFF. For the CDR3, the DNA is TGTGCCAGCAGACGTGGATCCTACAATGAGCAGTTCTTC.

This chain links TRBV6-1 with TRBJ1-3, with D tentatively TRBD1 (5 bases). The germline CDR1 and CDR2 sequences are MNHNS and SASEGT. The length of the CDR3 is 14 residues. Between the trimmed V and J ends, which lost 6 bases and 2 bases, there was a span of 11 bases. In nucleotides, the CDR3 is TGTGCCAGCAGCCCCGGGGGTACTGGAAACACCATATATTTT. Its translation is CASSPGGTGNTIYF.

This clone has ten or more counts. CDR3 bases: TGTGCCAGCAGCCCCCCGGGGGGGGCGGGGAACGGGGAGCTGTTTTTT. The encoded protein is CASSPPGGAGNGELFF. This chain links TRBV9 with TRBJ2-2; TRBD2 matches at 8 bases. The CDR3 loop spans 16 amino acids. In germline, CDR1 is SGDLS, CDR2 YYNGEE. V lost 4 bases and J lost 7; bases outside the gene matches: 12.

This chain connects TRBV9 to TRBJ2-7; D gene uncertain. CDR1 and CDR2 (germline): SGDLS, YYNGEE. Trimming left V 0 bases short and J 7 bases short, with 11 bases between. The CDR3 covers 13 residues. CDR3 sequence reads: CASSVGAAREQYF. The CDR3 DNA reads as TGTGCCAGCAGCGTAGGGGCGGCAAGGGAGCAGTACTTC.

In this sample, this clone turned up once. The genes are TRBV19 and TRBJ2-7, with unresolved D. The CDR3 covers 13 residues. From germline, CDR1 is LNHDA and CDR2 SQIVND (reference sequence). Trimming pared 7 bases from V and 2 bases from J, leaving 12 bases between. CDR3 nucleotide sequence: TGTGCCAGTACCCCCGGCCCGGCCTACGAGCAGTACTTC. This encodes CASTPGPAYEQYF.

The chain couples TRBV7-2 to TRBJ2-2; weak D call: TRBD1 (6 bases). V lost 6 bases, J lost 0 bases, and 8 bases lay in between. CDR1 SGHTA and CDR2 FQGNSA come from the germline V gene. The CDR3 loop spans 14 amino acids. CDR3 sequence: CASRGQSNTGELFF. The CDR3 DNA reads TGTGCCAGCAGAGGACAGTCGAACACCGGGGAGCTGTTTTTT.

The chain combines TRBV4-2 with TRBJ1-1; D unclear. The ends were cut back, 0 bases at V and 1 base at J, with 9 bases in the middle. There are 15 residues in the CDR3. The V gene's germline CDR1 is LGHNA and CDR2 YNFKEQ. CDR3 protein: CASSQDPDTNTEAFF. The CDR3 DNA reads TGTGCCAGCAGCCAAGATCCCGACACGAACACTGAAGCTTTCTTT.

The chain recombines TRBV5-5 with TRBJ2-1; no clear D gene. The V end lost 3 bases, the J end lost 7 bases, and 20 bases lay between the germline ends. Per germline, CDR1 SGHKS and CDR2 YYEKEE (reference sequence). There are 16 residues in the CDR3. The CDR3 DNA sequence: TGTGCCAGCAGCTCAGAAGCGCTAAATTACGCTAATGAGCAGTTCTTC. Encoded protein: CASSSEALNYANEQFF.

V gene TRBV9 combines with J gene TRBJ1-1; the D is unclear. Germline V CDR1 and CDR2: SGDLS, YYNGEE. V shed 4 bases and J shed 2 bases, with 12 bases lying between them. The CDR3 is 14 amino acids. The CDR3 nucleotides read TGTGCCAGCAGCCTTATCGAAGGTAACACTGAAGCTTTCTTT. It is translated as CASSLIEGNTEAFF.

The rearrangement links TRBV15 to TRBJ1-5; no reliable D call. Germline assignment: CDR1 LNHNV and CDR2 YYDKDF (reference sequence). CDR3 length: 14 residues. The V end was cut by 1 base, the J end by 6 bases, with 10 bases between. The CDR3 loop reads CATSRVGGSQPQHF. In DNA, the CDR3 is TGTGCCACCAGCAGAGTCGGAGGGAGTCAGCCCCAGCATTTT.

This clone was seen a handful of times. V is TRBV30 and J is TRBJ1-4; 10 bases agree with TRBD1. Germline V gene data show CDR1 as GTSNPN and CDR2 as SVGIG (reference sequence). CDR3 length: 13 residues. V was pared by 5 bases and J by 8 bases, with 5 bases of the junction left unmatched. CDR3 sequence (DNA): TGTGCCTGGGGGGACAGGGGCAGGGAAAAACTGTTTTTT. Residues: CAWGDRGREKLFF.

V and J are TRBV18 and TRBJ2-2, with TRBD2 as a possible D gene (5 bases). Germline assignment: CDR1 KGHSH and CDR2 LQKENI. Trimming pared 3 bases from V and 4 bases from J, leaving 15 bases between. The CDR3 consists of 16 residues. The CDR3 DNA reads as TGTGCCAGCTCACCTAAAATTCTTCGGGGCACCGGGGAGCTGTTTTTT. It encodes CASSPKILRGTGELFF. The full variable domain, completed using reference TRBV18 and TRBJ2-2, is NAGVMQNPRHLVRRRGQEARLRCSPMKGHSHVYWYRQLPEEGLKFMVYLQKENIIDESGMPKERFSAEFPKEGPSILRIQQVVRGDSAAYFCASSPKILRGTGELFFGEGSRLTVL.

The V gene is TRBV5-1, the J gene TRBJ1-5; no clear D. This CDR3 is built from 13 residues. The V and J ends lost 4 bases and 4 bases respectively, with 9 bases between them. The germline V gene has CDR1 SGHRS and CDR2 YFSETQ. The CDR3 loop is CASSPYGNQPQHF. In nucleotides, the CDR3 is TGCGCCAGCAGCCCTTACGGGAATCAGCCCCAGCATTTT.

J is TRBJ2-1 and V is TRBV7-8; D remains ambiguous. The CDR3 has 13 residues. Germline V gene sequence: CDR1 SGHVS, CDR2 FQNEAQ. V shed 4 bases and J shed 3 bases, with 7 bases lying between them. CDR3 protein: CASSSFVYNEQFF. The CDR3 DNA follows: TGTGCCAGCAGCTCCTTTGTCTACAATGAGCAGTTCTTC.

The V and J genes are TRBV6-5 and TRBJ2-7; 7 nucleotides line up with TRBD1. There are 13 residues in the CDR3. Germline V CDR1 and CDR2: MNHEY, SVGAGI. Unmatched junction bases numbered 5, after V lost 7 bases and J lost 2 bases. The CDR3 nucleotides are TGTGCCAGCAAACCGACAGGGACCTACGAGCAGTACTTC. Translated, it gives CASKPTGTYEQYF.

This clone has just a few counts. V usage is TRBV5-6 and J usage is TRBJ1-3; D not certain. The CDR3 consists of 17 residues. Germline V gives CDR1 SGHDT, CDR2 YYEEEE. V was pared by 2 bases and J by 0 bases, with 15 bases between. CDR3 sequence: CASSFTTRGNSGNTIYF. The DNA for the CDR3 is TGTGCCAGCAGCTTTACCACCCGGGGAAACTCTGGAAACACCATATATTTT.

The chain recombines TRBV29-1 with TRBJ2-1; 7 bases map to TRBD2. Germline V gene lookup returns CDR1 SQVTM and CDR2 ANQGSEA. The junction had 13 bases not matched to a gene; V was cut back by 7 bases and J by 7 bases. The CDR3 contains 14 residues. In DNA form, the CDR3 reads TGCAGCGGTTGCTTGATAGCGGGTGCAAATGAGCAGTTCTTC. Its translation: CSGCLIAGANEQFF.

V usage is TRBV4-3 and J usage is TRBJ2-7; a possible D gene is TRBD2 (6 bases). The CDR3 loop spans 15 amino acids. Trimming took 1 base from V and 2 from J, leaving 12 bases between them. The germline V gene encodes CDR1 LGHNA and CDR2 YSLEER. The CDR3 DNA reads TGCGCCAGCAGCCAAGGCCTAGCGCCTGCCTACGAGCAGTACTTC. This codes for CASSQGLAPAYEQYF.

This chain links TRBV9 with TRBJ2-7; 10 bases agree with TRBD2. V shed 4 bases and J 3 bases; nucleotides not matched to a gene: 7. This CDR3 has 15 residues. Germline values: CDR1 SGDLS, CDR2 YYNGEE. CDR3 in amino acids: CASSRLAGRFYEQYF. The CDR3 DNA reads TGTGCCAGCAGCAGACTAGCGGGCAGATTCTACGAGCAGTACTTC.

This chain uses TRBV11-2 with TRBJ2-7, with 10 bases aligning to TRBD1. Germline V gene sequence: CDR1 SGHAT, CDR2 FQNNGV. The CDR3 contains 14 residues. V was clipped by 5 bases and J by 6 bases; unmatched bases: 7. The CDR3 spells CASSHRDRGPEQYF. The CDR3 region has the DNA TGTGCCAGCAGCCACCGGGACAGGGGTCCCGAGCAGTACTTC. Supplemented by reference TRBV11-2 and TRBJ2-7, the full variable domain reads EAGVAQSPRYKIIEKRQSVAFWCNPISGHATLYWYQQILGQGPKLLIQFQNNGVVDDSQLPKDRFSAERLKGVDSTLKIQPAKLEDSAVYLCASSHRDRGPEQYFGPGTRLTVT.